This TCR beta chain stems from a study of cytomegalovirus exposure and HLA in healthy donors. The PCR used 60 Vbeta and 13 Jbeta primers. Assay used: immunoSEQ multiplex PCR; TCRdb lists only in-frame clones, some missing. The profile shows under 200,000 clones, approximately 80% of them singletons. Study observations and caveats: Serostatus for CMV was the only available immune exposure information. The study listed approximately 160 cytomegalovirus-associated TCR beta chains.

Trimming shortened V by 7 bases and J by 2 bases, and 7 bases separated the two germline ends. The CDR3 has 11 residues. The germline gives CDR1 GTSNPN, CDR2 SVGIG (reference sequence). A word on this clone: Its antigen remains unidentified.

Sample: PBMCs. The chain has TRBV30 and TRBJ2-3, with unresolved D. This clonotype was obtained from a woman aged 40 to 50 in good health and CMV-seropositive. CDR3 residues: CASVFTDTQYF. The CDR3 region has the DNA TGTGCCTCGGTGTTCACAGATACGCAGTATTTT.